The next 30 T cell receptor beta chains were all read from a single sample in a study of shared clonotypes between healthy human individuals. Here immunoSEQ multiplex PCR was the method, and the copy in TCRdb shows in-frame clones only, minus some. Altogether roughly 590,000 clones are present, less than 97% being singletons, with the ten largest covering 0.09% to 0.13%. Naivety among CD8 cells was defined by CD45RO negativity and positive CCR7 selection, thereby excluding terminally differentiated effector memory CD45RA+ cells. Specimen: naive CD8+ T cells sorted from blood. The receptors originated from a woman aged 25-40 years in good health.

This chain joins TRBV5-6 and TRBJ2-7; 8 bases are a match to TRBD1. From germline, CDR1 is SGHDT and CDR2 YYEEEE. This CDR3 spans 13 amino acids. Unmatched junction bases numbered 2, after V lost 0 bases and J lost 6 bases. CDR3: CASSLGQGAEQYF. The CDR3 region has the DNA TGTGCCAGCAGCTTGGGGCAGGGGGCCGAGCAGTACTTC.

J is TRBJ2-2 and V is TRBV19; no definite D call. Per germline, CDR1 LNHDA and CDR2 SQIVND (reference sequence). The CDR3 sequence is 15 residues long. Trimming took off 1 base at V and 3 bases at J, with 9 bases between the two ends. CDR3 residues: CASSIATTYTGELFF. In nucleotides, the CDR3 is TGTGCCAGTAGTATAGCTACCACGTACACCGGGGAGCTGTTTTTT.

For this clone: Other nucleotide sequences from this sample produce the same CDR3. The genes are TRBV9 and TRBJ2-1, with D tentatively TRBD1 or TRBD2 (5 bases each). This CDR3 is 12 amino acids long. The ends were cut back, 0 bases at V and 9 bases at J, with 7 bases in the middle. The V gene's germline CDR1 is SGDLS and CDR2 YYNGEE. CDR3 in DNA: TGTGCCAGCAGCGTAGGGGGGAGTGAGCAGTTCTTC. As protein: CASSVGGSEQFF. The variable domain in full, completed from reference TRBV9 and TRBJ2-1, reads DSGVTQTPKHLITATGQRVTLRCSPRSGDLSVYWYQQSLDQGLQFLIQYYNGEERAKGNILERFSAQQFPDLHSELNLSSLELGDSALYFCASSVGGSEQFFGPGTRLTVL.

The rearrangement links TRBV27 to TRBJ2-2; TRBD2 matches 10 bases. Germline V CDR1 and CDR2: MNHEY, SMNVEV (reference sequence). Trimming cost V 6 bases and J 4 bases; bases outside gene matches: 8. The length of the CDR3 is 16 residues. CDR3 amino acids: CASSPQAGGTTGELFF. The CDR3 DNA reads as TGTGCCAGCAGCCCCCAAGCGGGGGGGACCACCGGGGAGCTGTTTTTT.

The rearrangement joins TRBV28 to TRBJ2-7, with 9 bases that match TRBD2. Germline V gene lookup returns CDR1 MDHEN and CDR2 SYDVKM. Unmatched junction bases numbered 12, after V lost 2 bases and J lost 7 bases. This CDR3 contains 16 residues. The CDR3 DNA follows: TGTGCCAGCAGTTTAGTAATGGCGGGAGGGCCGGGTGAGCAGTACTTC. Translating it yields CASSLVMAGGPGEQYF. Filled out from reference TRBV28 and TRBJ2-7, the complete variable domain reads DVKVTQSSRYLVKRTGEKVFLECVQDMDHENMFWYRQDPGLGLRLIYFSYDVKMKEKGDIPEGYSVSREKKERFSLILESASTNQTSMYLCASSLVMAGGPGEQYFGPGTRLTVT.

This chain connects TRBV6-1 to TRBJ2-7; 10 nucleotides agree with TRBD1. CDR1 and CDR2 (germline): MNHNS, SASEGT. The V gene end was trimmed by 6 bases and the J gene end by 2 bases; junction bases not matched to a gene: 4. The CDR3 is 14 amino acids. CDR3 loop: CASRDRGVAYEQYF. DNA of the CDR3: TGTGCCAGCAGGGACAGGGGGGTTGCCTACGAGCAGTACTTC.

The rearrangement links TRBV5-1 to TRBJ2-6; perhaps TRBD1 as D (5 bases). With 2 bases removed from V and 0 bases from J, the gap between germline ends came to 18 bases. Germline assignment: CDR1 SGHRS and CDR2 YFSETQ. CDR3 length: 19 residues. The CDR3 DNA follows: TGCGCCAGCAGCTTTAAGGGGATAGCCAGCATCTCTGGGGCCAACGTCCTGACTTTC. This codes for CASSFKGIASISGANVLTF. Filled out from reference TRBV5-1 and TRBJ2-6, the complete variable domain reads KAGVTQTPRYLIKTRGQQVTLSCSPISGHRSVSWYQQTPGQGLQFLFEYFSETQRNKGNFPGRFSGRQFSNSRSEMNVSTLELGDSALYLCASSFKGIASISGANVLTFGAGSRLTVL.

The chain carries TRBV7-3 and TRBJ1-2, with 7 nucleotides matching TRBD1. J gave up 1 base and V 1 base, and 9 bases lay outside the gene matches. Germline loops: CDR1 SGHTA, CDR2 FQGTGA. CDR3 length: 17 amino acids. This chain's CDR3 is CASSLNRGLLCNYGYTF. CDR3 nucleotide sequence: TGTGCCAGCAGCTTAAACAGGGGCCTTTTGTGTAACTATGGCTACACCTTC. The full variable domain, in which reference TRBV7-3 and TRBJ1-2 provide the parts outside the CDR3, is GAGVSQTPSNKVTEKGKYVELRCDPISGHTALYWYRQSLGQGPEFLIYFQGTGAADDSGLPNDRFFAVRPEGSVSTLKIQRTERGDSAVYLCASSLNRGLLCNYGYTFGSGTRLTVV.

This clone was seen once. The CDR3 nucleotides are TGCAGCGTTGCCGACAGGAGCTCCTACGAGCAGTACTTC. Amino acids: CSVADRSSYEQYF. The chain is built from TRBV29-1 and TRBJ2-7; perhaps TRBD1 as D (6 bases). Between the trimmed V and J ends, which lost 4 bases and 0 bases, there was a span of 10 bases. The V gene's germline CDR1 is SQVTM and CDR2 ANQGSEA. This CDR3 is built from 13 residues.

V gene TRBV27 combines with J gene TRBJ1-2; D unclear. Deletions cut 3 bases from V and 4 bases from J, with 12 bases between. CDR1 and CDR2 from the germline V gene are MNHEY and SMNVEV (reference sequence). This CDR3 contains 14 residues. The CDR3 is CASSFLEGAYGYTF. DNA for the CDR3: TGTGCCAGCAGTTTTCTCGAGGGCGCCTATGGCTACACCTTC.

The rearrangement uses TRBV11-3 and TRBJ1-1; no clear D gene. The CDR3 covers 12 residues. Trimming stripped 3 bases from V and 1 base from J, with 3 bases between. Germline values: CDR1 SGHNT, CDR2 YENEEA. CDR3 in amino acids: CASSLSNTEAFF. For the CDR3, the DNA is TGTGCCAGCAGCTTGTCGAACACTGAAGCTTTCTTT.

The CDR3 reads CASSLDERAYEQYF. CDR3 sequence (DNA): TGTGCCAGCAGCTTGGATGAGAGAGCCTACGAGCAGTACTTC. This chain uses TRBV7-9 with TRBJ2-7; D not certain. CDR1 SEHNR and CDR2 FQNEAQ come from the germline V gene (reference sequence). This CDR3 region has 14 residues. With 3 bases removed from V and 2 bases from J, the gap between germline ends came to 11 bases.

J is TRBJ2-7 and V is TRBV5-6, with 7 bases aligning to TRBD1. After removal of 1 base from V and 3 bases from J, the junction contained 7 bases not matched to a gene. The germline CDR1 and CDR2 sequences are SGHDT and YYEEEE. The CDR3 sequence is 15 residues long. In nucleotides, the CDR3 is TGTGCCAGCAGCTTGAATAGGGGGCTATACTACGAGCAGTACTTC. Its protein is CASSLNRGLYYEQYF.

The chain is built from TRBV2 and TRBJ2-1; D gene unclear. V was trimmed by 3 bases and J by 0 bases, leaving 9 bases between them. The CDR3 has 15 amino acids. From germline, CDR1 is SNHLY and CDR2 FYNNEI. The CDR3 spells CASSDVPSSYNEQFF. The CDR3 DNA reads TGTGCCAGCAGTGACGTTCCGAGCTCCTACAATGAGCAGTTCTTC.

The chain has TRBV28 and TRBJ1-2; D perhaps matches TRBD1 (6 bases). Germline assignment: CDR1 MDHEN and CDR2 SYDVKM. The CDR3 covers 16 residues. V was pared by 7 bases and J by 0 bases, with 18 bases between. The CDR3 DNA is TGTGCCAGCACCCCTTGGGGGCTAAATTCTAACTATGGCTACACCTTC. It encodes CASTPWGLNSNYGYTF.

The chain recombines TRBV5-6 with TRBJ1-3, with D hard to call. Trimming cost V 0 bases and J 0 bases, with 10 bases left between them. The CDR3 consists of 16 residues. Germline V gene sequence: CDR1 SGHDT, CDR2 YYEEEE. Here the CDR3 reads CASSLEGGSSGNTIYF. CDR3 nucleotides: TGTGCCAGCAGCTTGGAGGGAGGGTCCTCTGGAAACACCATATATTTT.

The chain has TRBV27 and TRBJ2-2, with D possibly matching TRBD2 (6 bases). The germline CDR1 and CDR2 sequences are MNHEY and SMNVEV (reference sequence). V was trimmed by 2 bases and J by 0 bases, leaving 10 bases between them. This CDR3 spans 16 amino acids. CDR3 sequence reads: CASSLGAGTNTGELFF. CDR3 DNA sequence: TGTGCCAGCAGTTTAGGAGCGGGTACGAACACCGGGGAGCTGTTTTTT.

The chain is built from TRBV5-4 and TRBJ1-4; 11 bases agree with TRBD1. The CDR3 covers 15 residues. The ends lost 4 bases at V and 3 bases at J; junction bases unmatched: 2. The germline V gene encodes CDR1 SGHNT and CDR2 YYREEE (reference sequence). The CDR3 DNA reads TGTGCCAGCAGCCCGGACAGGGGGCCTAATGAAAAACTGTTTTTT. Amino acids: CASSPDRGPNEKLFF.

The chain employs TRBV4-1 and TRBJ2-4; D ambiguous. CDR1 is MGHRA and CDR2 is YSYEKL in the germline V gene. This CDR3 is 13 amino acids long. Trimming pared 0 bases from V and 8 bases from J, leaving 8 bases between. In nucleotides, the CDR3 is TGCGCCAGCAGCCAAGATTTGGCGTACATTCAGTACTTC. Protein: CASSQDLAYIQYF.

CDR3 sequence (DNA): TGTGCCAGCAGCTCCACAAGACAGGGTTACGTAGATGGCTACACCTTC. Its translation is CASSSTRQGYVDGYTF. The chain combines TRBV7-6 with TRBJ1-2; 7 bases align to TRBD1. CDR1 and CDR2 from the germline V gene are SGHVS and FNYEAQ. V lost 4 bases and J lost 6; bases outside the gene matches: 14. The CDR3 totals 16 residues. Supplemented by reference TRBV7-6 and TRBJ1-2, the full variable domain reads GAGVSQSPRYKVTKRGQDVALRCDPISGHVSLYWYRQALGQGPEFLTYFNYEAQQDKSGLPNDRFSAERPEGSISTLTIQRTEQRDSAMYRCASSSTRQGYVDGYTFGSGTRLTVV.

This chain links TRBV27 with TRBJ2-2; 7 nucleotides line up with TRBD1. V shed 4 bases and J 6 bases; nucleotides not matched to a gene: 8. The CDR3 has 15 residues. Germline loops: CDR1 MNHEY, CDR2 SMNVEV (reference sequence). The CDR3: CASSSRTGGAGELFF. For the CDR3, the DNA is TGTGCCAGCAGTTCCAGGACAGGCGGTGCCGGGGAGCTGTTTTTT.

The chain combines TRBV28 with TRBJ2-5, with 7 bases that match TRBD2. With the DNA end fitting TRBJ2-7 better, the J assignment may be wrong. The CDR3 has 14 amino acids. Germline CDR1 reads MDHEN; CDR2 reads SYDVKM. CDR3 sequence (DNA): TGTGCCAGCAGCCCCGGGGGGAGACCCTACGAGCAGTACTTC. This encodes CASSPGGRPYEQYF.

The J gene is TRBJ1-5, the V gene TRBV10-3; D possibly corresponds to TRBD1 (5 bases). Trimming took off 0 bases at V and 2 bases at J, with 8 bases between the two ends. Germline loops: CDR1 ENHRY, CDR2 SYGVKD. The CDR3 spans 15 residues. CDR3 sequence reads: CAISESGGGNQPQHF. DNA for the CDR3: TGTGCCATCAGTGAGTCGGGAGGGGGCAATCAGCCCCAGCATTTT.

The chain combines TRBV28 with TRBJ1-5, with D perhaps TRBD1 (6 bases). Trimming removed 1 base from V and 2 bases from J, with 9 bases in between. Germline V CDR1 and CDR2: MDHEN, SYDVKM. This CDR3 is 15 amino acids long. The chain's CDR3 is CASSLSGARNQPQHF. Written as DNA, the CDR3 is TGTGCCAGCAGTTTATCGGGGGCGCGCAATCAGCCCCAGCATTTT.

The chain has TRBV19 and TRBJ2-7, with a weak D call TRBD1 (6 bases). V was cut by 1 base and J by 5 bases, with 15 bases left in between. CDR1 LNHDA and CDR2 SQIVND come from the germline V gene (reference sequence). CDR3 length: 15 amino acids. CDR3 residues: CASSIVPGVTNEQYF. The DNA for the CDR3 is TGTGCCAGTAGTATAGTACCAGGGGTAACAAACGAGCAGTACTTC. Full variable domain (rest looked up from reference TRBV19 and TRBJ2-7): DGGITQSPKYLFRKEGQNVTLSCEQNLNHDAMYWYRQDPGQGLRLIYYSQIVNDFQKGDIAEGYSVSREKKESFPLTVTSAQKNPTAFYLCASSIVPGVTNEQYFGPGTRLTVT.

This chain uses TRBV2 with TRBJ1-1; D gene uncertain. Germline values: CDR1 SNHLY, CDR2 FYNNEI. Trimming cost V 8 bases and J 1 base, with 5 bases left between them. The CDR3 runs 11 residues. The CDR3 bases are TGTGCCAGCTATAAGAACACTGAAGCTTTCTTT. This gives the protein CASYKNTEAFF.

The chain is built from TRBV19 and TRBJ2-7; D might be TRBD1 (6 bases). The CDR3 consists of 13 residues. Germline CDR1 and CDR2: LNHDA and SQIVND (reference sequence). Trimming took 3 bases from V and 1 from J, leaving 7 bases between them. In DNA, the CDR3 is TGTGCCAGTAGTATCGGACAGTCCTACGAGCAGTACTTC. It is translated as CASSIGQSYEQYF.

The chain employs TRBV2 and TRBJ2-5; D unclear. The germline gives CDR1 SNHLY, CDR2 FYNNEI. This CDR3 region has 13 residues. V lost 4 bases and J lost 0, with 6 bases in between. For the CDR3, the DNA is TGTGCCAGCAGTGCTAAGTACCAAGAGACCCAGTACTTC. This codes for CASSAKYQETQYF.

This sequence joins TRBV25-1 and TRBJ2-1; D unclear. The V gene lost 4 bases and the J gene lost 8 bases, with 3 bases spanning the gap. The CDR3 loop spans 10 amino acids. Germline CDR1 and CDR2: MGHDK and SYGVNS. CDR3 residues: CASSGHEQFF. DNA of the CDR3: TGTGCCAGCAGTGGGCATGAGCAGTTCTTC.

This clone has just one count. The chain joins TRBV9 to TRBJ2-7, with 9 bases matching TRBD2. The CDR3 is 14 residues long. V was pared by 3 bases and J by 3 bases, with 4 bases of the junction left unmatched. The germline V gene encodes CDR1 SGDLS and CDR2 YYNGEE. CDR3: CASSAREGGYEQYF. The CDR3 nucleotides read TGTGCCAGCAGCGCGCGGGAGGGCGGCTACGAGCAGTACTTC.